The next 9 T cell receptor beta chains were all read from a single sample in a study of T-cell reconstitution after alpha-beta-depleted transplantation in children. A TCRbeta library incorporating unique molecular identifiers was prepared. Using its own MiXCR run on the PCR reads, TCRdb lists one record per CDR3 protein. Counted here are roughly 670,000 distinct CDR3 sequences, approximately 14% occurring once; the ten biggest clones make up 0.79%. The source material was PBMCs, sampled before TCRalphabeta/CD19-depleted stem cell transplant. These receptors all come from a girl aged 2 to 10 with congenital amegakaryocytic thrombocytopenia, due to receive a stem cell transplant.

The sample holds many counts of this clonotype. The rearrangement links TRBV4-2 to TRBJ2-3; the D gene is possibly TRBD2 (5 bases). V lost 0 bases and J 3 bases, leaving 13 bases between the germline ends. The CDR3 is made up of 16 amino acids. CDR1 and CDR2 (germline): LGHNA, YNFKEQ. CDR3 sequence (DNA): TGTGCCAGCAGCCAAGACGGAGCGGCCTCAACAGATACGCAGTATTTT. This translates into CASSQDGAASTDTQYF.

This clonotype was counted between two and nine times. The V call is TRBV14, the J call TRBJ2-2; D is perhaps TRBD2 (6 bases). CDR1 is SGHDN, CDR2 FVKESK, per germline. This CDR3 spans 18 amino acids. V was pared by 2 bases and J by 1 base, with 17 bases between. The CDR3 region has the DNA TGTGCCAGCAGCCAAAGGGGAGGCAGTACTAAGAACACCGGGGAGCTGTTTTTT. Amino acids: CASSQRGGSTKNTGELFF.

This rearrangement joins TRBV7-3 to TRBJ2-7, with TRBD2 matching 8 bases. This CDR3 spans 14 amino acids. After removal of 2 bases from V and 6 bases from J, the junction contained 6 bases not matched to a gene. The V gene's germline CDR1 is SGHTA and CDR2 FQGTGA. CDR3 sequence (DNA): TGTGCCAGCAGCTTATCCAGCGGGAGTTTCGAGCAGTACTTC. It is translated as CASSLSSGSFEQYF.

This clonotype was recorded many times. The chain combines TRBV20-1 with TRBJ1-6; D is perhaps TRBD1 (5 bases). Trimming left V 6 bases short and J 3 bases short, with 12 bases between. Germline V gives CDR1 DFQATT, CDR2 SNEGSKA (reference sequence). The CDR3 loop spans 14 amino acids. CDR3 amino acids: CSARDRFYNSPLHF. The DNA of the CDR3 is TGCAGTGCACGGGACCGCTTCTATAATTCACCCCTCCACTTT.

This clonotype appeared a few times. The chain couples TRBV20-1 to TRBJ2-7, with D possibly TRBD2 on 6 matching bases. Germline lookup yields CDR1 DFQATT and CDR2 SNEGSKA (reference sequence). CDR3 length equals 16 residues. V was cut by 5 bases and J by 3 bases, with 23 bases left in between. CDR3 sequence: CSALRGLVGGNYEQYF. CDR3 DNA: TGCAGTGCTCTTCGGGGGTTGGTGGGCGGAAACTACGAGCAGTACTTC.

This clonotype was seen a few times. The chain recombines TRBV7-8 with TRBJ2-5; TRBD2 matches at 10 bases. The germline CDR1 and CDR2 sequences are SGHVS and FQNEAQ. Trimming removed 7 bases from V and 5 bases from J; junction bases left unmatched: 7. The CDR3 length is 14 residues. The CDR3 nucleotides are TGTGCCAGCATTGGAAGGGGACTAGCGGAGACCCAGTACTTC. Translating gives CASIGRGLAETQYF.

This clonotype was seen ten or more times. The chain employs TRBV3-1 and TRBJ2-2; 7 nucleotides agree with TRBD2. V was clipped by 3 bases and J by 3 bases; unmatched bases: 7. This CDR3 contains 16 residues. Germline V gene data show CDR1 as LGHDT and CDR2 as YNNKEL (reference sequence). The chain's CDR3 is CASSQLAVTHTGELFF. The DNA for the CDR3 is TGTGCCAGCAGCCAGCTAGCGGTTACACACACCGGGGAGCTGTTTTTT.

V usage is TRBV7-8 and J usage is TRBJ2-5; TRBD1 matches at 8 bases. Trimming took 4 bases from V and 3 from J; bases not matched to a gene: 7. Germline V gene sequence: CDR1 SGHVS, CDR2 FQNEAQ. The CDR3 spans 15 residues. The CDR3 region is CASSSEWTGKETQYF. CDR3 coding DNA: TGTGCCAGCAGCTCGGAATGGACAGGGAAAGAGACCCAGTACTTC.

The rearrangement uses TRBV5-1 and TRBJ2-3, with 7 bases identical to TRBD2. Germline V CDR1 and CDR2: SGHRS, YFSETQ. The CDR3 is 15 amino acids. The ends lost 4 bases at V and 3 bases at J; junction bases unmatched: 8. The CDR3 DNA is TGCGCCAGCAGCGCGGCCACAGCGGGAACAGATACGCAGTATTTT. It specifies CASSAATAGTDTQYF. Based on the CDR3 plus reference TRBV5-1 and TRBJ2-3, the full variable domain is KAGVTQTPRYLIKTRGQQVTLSCSPISGHRSVSWYQQTPGQGLQFLFEYFSETQRNKGNFPGRFSGRQFSNSRSEMNVSTLELGDSALYLCASSAATAGTDTQYFGPGTRLTVL.